This TCR beta chain is from a study of shared clonotypes between healthy human individuals. This CDR3 comprises 15 residues. Germline loops: CDR1 MNHEY, CDR2 SMNVEV (reference sequence). Trimming cost V 2 bases and J 4 bases, with 14 bases left between them. The study's findings and limits: Relative to clonotypes present in all four donors, those not shared had lower generation probabilities. Richness estimates generally favored naive over memory subsets.

All donors were Caucasian adults living in Nashville, Tennessee. With regard to this clone: The antigen remains unidentified.

Each replicate PCR on the sorted subsets used 200 to 250 ng DNA (approximately 33,000 T cell genomes). Only in-frame clones appear in the TCRdb table, and some are missing; sequencing was by immunoSEQ multiplex PCR. The sample gives a few hundred thousand clones, about 69% of which show up once; around 10% is in the top ten. Sequencing used memory CD4+ T cells sorted from blood. As for subset: CD45RA-negative fraction. This receptor was taken from a man under 40 in good health. V gene TRBV27 combines with J gene TRBJ1-2; the D is unclear. CDR3 nucleotides: TGTGCCAGCAGTTTAAGTAAGGCGGTGGGCTATGGCTACACCTTC. This translates into CASSLSKAVGYGYTF.